This T cell receptor beta chain was obtained from a study of EBV T-cell therapy then PD-1 blockade in nasopharyngeal carcinoma. As for this clone: The target antigen is unknown.

From germline, CDR1 is MNHEY and CDR2 SVGAGI. The CDR3 totals 14 residues. V was trimmed by 5 bases and J by 0 bases, leaving 11 bases between them. The protocol was immunoSEQ multiplex PCR, while the TCRdb copy is restricted to in-frame clones and leaves out a portion. This table holds about 14,000 clones, 80% to 85% found once. The treatment was: AdE1-LMPpoly-expanded autologous EBV-specific T-cell therapy followed by anti-PD-1 nivolumab. Source: CD8+ T cells from blood, taken around day 99 from a patient whose treatment included autologous EBV-specific T cells and nivolumab. V and J are TRBV6-5 and TRBJ2-7, with unresolved D. The sequence was collected from a man aged 35 to 55 with nasopharyngeal carcinoma. The CDR3 DNA follows: TGTGCCAGCAGTCCCTACCCGAGCTCCTACGAGCAGTACTTC. This encodes CASSPYPSSYEQYF.